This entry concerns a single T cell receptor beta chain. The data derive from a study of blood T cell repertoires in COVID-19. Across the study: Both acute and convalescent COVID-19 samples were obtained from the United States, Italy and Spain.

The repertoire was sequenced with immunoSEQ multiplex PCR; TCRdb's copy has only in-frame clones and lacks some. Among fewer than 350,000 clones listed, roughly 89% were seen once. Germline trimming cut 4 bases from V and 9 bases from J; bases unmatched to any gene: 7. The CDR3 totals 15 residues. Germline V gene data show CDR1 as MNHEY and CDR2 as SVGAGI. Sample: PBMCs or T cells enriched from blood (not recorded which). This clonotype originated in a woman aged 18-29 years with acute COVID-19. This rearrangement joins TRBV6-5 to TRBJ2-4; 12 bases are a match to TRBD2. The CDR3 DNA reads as TGTGCCAGCAGTTCCAGGACTAGCGGGAATTTCATTCAGTACTTC. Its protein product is CASSSRTSGNFIQYF.